Below, one T cell receptor (beta chain) is given with its context. This specimen comes from a study of blood T cell repertoires in COVID-19. Study as a whole: Spain, Italy and the United States supplied samples that represented acute and convalescent COVID-19. PBMCs, B-cell-depleted T cells, or T cells were the source of the cDNA or gDNA that made up the material.

Germline-derived CDR1 and CDR2 are SQVTM and ANQGSEA. V shed 2 bases and J shed 7 bases, with 12 bases lying between them. The CDR3 is made up of 13 amino acids. Original processing methods: From reference gene primer amplification, estimates of nucleated cell counts were derived. Here immunoSEQ multiplex PCR was the method, and the copy in TCRdb shows in-frame clones only, minus some. V and J calls plus clone size are reproduced from that table; the DNA served to infer D and trimming. The sample records around 200,000 clones, around 87% being singletons. The rearrangement uses TRBV29-1 and TRBJ1-5, with TRBD1 as a possible D gene (6 bases). This TCR derives from a man aged 35 to 55 with active or convalescent COVID-19. Sequenced material: peripheral blood. This CDR3 is CSVESNGGQPQHF. CDR3 nucleotide sequence: TGCAGCGTTGAATCGAATGGGGGCCAGCCCCAGCATTTT.